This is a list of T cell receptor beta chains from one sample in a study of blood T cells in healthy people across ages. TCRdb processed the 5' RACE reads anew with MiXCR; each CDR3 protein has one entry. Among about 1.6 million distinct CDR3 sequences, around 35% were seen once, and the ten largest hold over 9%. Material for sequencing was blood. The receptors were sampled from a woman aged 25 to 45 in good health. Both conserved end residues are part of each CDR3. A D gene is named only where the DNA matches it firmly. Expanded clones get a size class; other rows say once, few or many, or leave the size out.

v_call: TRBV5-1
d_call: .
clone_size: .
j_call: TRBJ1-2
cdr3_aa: CASSSSRRDRGLGGDYGYTF
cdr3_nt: TGCGCCAGCAGCTCGTCTCGACGTGACAGAGGATTAGGGGGGGACTATGGCTACACCTTC

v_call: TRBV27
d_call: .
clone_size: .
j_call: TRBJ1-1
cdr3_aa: CASSLDGAWAEAFF
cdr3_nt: TGTGCCAGCAGCTTGGACGGGGCATGGGCTGAAGCTTTCTTT

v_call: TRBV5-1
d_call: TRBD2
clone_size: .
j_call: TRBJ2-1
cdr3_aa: CASRPTSGGHNEQFF
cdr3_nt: TGCGCCAGCAGGCCGACTAGCGGGGGTCACAATGAGCAGTTCTTC

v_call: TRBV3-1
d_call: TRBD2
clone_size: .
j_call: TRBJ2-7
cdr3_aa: CANSLSGTSGEQYF
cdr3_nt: TGTGCCAACAGCCTCTCCGGGACTAGCGGGGAGCAGTACTTC

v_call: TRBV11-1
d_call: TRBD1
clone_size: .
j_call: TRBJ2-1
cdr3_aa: CASSLGAGDRNGQFF
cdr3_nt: TGTGCCAGCAGCTTAGGGGCAGGGGACAGGAATGGGCAGTTCTTC

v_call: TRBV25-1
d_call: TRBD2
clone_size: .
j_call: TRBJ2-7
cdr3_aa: CASSDAPSGRYEQYF
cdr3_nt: TGTGCCAGCAGTGATGCCCCAAGCGGGAGATACGAGCAGTACTTC

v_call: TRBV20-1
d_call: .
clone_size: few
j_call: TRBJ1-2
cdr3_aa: CSASGGLEGYTF
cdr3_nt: TGCAGTGCTTCTGGGGGTCTCGAAGGCTACACCTTC

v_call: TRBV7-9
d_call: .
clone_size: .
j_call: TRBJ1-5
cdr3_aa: CASSGQNSNQPQHF
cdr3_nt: TGTGCCAGCAGCGGACAGAATAGCAATCAGCCCCAGCATTTT

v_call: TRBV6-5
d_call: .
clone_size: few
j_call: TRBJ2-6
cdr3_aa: CASSCYTGRGAGANVLTF
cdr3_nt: TGTGCCAGCAGTTGCTACACGGGTCGTGGGGCTGGGGCCAACGTCCTGACTTTC

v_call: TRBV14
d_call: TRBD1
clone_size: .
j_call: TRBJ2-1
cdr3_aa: CASSHGGRGNNEQFF
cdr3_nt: TGTGCCAGCAGCCATGGGGGCAGGGGGAACAATGAGCAGTTCTTC

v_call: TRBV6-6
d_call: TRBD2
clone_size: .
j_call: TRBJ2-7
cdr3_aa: CASSSGAGVDEQYF
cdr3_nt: TGTGCCAGCAGTTCTGGGGCGGGGGTAGACGAGCAGTACTTC

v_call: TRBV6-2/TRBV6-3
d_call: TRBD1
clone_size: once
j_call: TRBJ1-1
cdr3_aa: CASSFSPGQGGRTEAFF
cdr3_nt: TGTGCCAGCAGTTTCTCCCCCGGACAGGGAGGGAGGACTGAAGCTTTCTTT

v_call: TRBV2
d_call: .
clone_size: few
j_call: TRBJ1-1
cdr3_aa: CASLRQGNTEAFF
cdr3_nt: TGTGCCAGCCTTCGTCAGGGGAACACTGAAGCTTTCTTT

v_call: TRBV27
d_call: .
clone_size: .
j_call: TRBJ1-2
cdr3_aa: CASSFRSVWGSGGYTF
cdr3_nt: TGTGCCAGCAGTTTCCGTTCTGTTTGGGGGTCCGGGGGCTACACCTTC

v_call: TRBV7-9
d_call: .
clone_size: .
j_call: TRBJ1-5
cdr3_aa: CASSFYVQEHGQPQHF
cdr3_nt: TGTGCCAGCAGCTTTTATGTGCAGGAGCACGGTCAGCCCCAGCATTTT